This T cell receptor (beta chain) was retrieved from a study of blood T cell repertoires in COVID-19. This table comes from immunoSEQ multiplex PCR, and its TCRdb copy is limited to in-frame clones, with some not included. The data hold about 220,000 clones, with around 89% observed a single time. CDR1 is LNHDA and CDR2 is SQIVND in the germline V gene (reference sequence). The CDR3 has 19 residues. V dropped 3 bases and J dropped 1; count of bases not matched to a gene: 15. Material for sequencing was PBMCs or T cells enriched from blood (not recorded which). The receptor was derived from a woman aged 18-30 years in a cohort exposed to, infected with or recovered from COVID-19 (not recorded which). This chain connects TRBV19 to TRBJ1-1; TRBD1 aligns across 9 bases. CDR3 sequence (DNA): TGTGCCAGTAGTATCCCTCGGGACAGGGCAATCATACAGAACACTGAAGCTTTCTTT. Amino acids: CASSIPRDRAIIQNTEAFF.